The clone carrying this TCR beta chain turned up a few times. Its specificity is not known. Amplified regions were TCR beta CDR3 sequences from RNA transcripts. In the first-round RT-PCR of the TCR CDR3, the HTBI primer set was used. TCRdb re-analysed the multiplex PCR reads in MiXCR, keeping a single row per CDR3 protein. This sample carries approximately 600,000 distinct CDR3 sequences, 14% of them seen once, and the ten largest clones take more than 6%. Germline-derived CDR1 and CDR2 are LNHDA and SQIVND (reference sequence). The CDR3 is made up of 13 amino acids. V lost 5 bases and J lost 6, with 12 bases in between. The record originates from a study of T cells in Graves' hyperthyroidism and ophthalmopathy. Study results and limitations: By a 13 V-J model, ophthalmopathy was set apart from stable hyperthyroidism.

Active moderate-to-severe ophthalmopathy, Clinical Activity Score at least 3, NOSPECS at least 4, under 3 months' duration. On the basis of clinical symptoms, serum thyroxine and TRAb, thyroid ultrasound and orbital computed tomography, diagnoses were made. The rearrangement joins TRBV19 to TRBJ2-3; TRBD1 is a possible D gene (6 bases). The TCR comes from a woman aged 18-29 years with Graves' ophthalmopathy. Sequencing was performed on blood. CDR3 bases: TGTGCCAGTAGTGTAGGGGGTGAGGATACGCAGTATTTT. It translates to CASSVGGEDTQYF.